Listed here is a single TCR beta chain. Its specificity is not known. Between the mid-2010s and the late 2010s, patients underwent resection in Japan or China. Two lung cancer pathologists independently confirmed each histologic diagnosis. Assay used: immunoSEQ multiplex PCR; TCRdb lists only in-frame clones, some missing. This sample has about 4,700 clones, with around 76% found just once. The sample originates from a study of immune evolution from preneoplasia to lung adenocarcinoma. Study observations and caveats: From normal lung to invasive adenocarcinoma, top clone frequencies appeared to decrease. Later-stage lesions seemingly showed higher T cell density and diversity than normal lung.

Germline loops: CDR1 MGHRA, CDR2 YSYEKL. Trimming removed 1 base from V and 2 bases from J, with 11 bases in between. The CDR3 has 15 amino acids. The specimen was FFPE adjacent normal lung tissue. The clonotype comes from a person aged 55-80 years with lung adenocarcinoma. The chain is built from TRBV4-1 and TRBJ2-5; D remains ambiguous. The CDR3 sequence is CASSQAKGRQETQYF. CDR3 bases: TGCGCCAGCAGCCAAGCAAAAGGCCGTCAAGAGACCCAGTACTTC.